This TCR beta chain derives from a study of shared clonotypes between healthy human individuals. Study-level background: The study enrolled a couple of women and a few men aged 18 to 49. Three plates were used per donor for CD4 naive, three for CD4 memory, two for CD8 naive and one for CD8 memory. Study findings and constraints: What limited the represented genetic and exposure-history diversity was the small number of donors.

Clones were sequenced by immunoSEQ multiplex PCR, and TCRdb holds only the in-frame ones, with some missing. The sample has 950,000 to 1,300,000 clones; about three quarters are singletons. Germline CDR1 MNHEY, CDR2 SVGAGI. There are 15 residues in the CDR3. The V and J ends lost 4 bases and 4 bases, in that order; junction bases with no gene match: 2. A remark on this clone: The antigen is not known. The same CDR3 is also encoded by other DNA sequences in this sample.

Within Nashville, Tennessee resided all donors, each a Caucasian adult. The genes are TRBV6-5 and TRBJ2-1, with 12 bases aligning to TRBD2. The sequencing input was memory CD4+ T cells sorted from blood. Stated subset: CD45RA-negative fraction. This receptor was identified in a man in his late teens or twenties in good health. This chain's CDR3 is CASSSGLAGYNEQFF. The CDR3 DNA sequence: TGTGCCAGCAGTTCAGGACTAGCGGGATACAATGAGCAGTTCTTC.